A single sample gave rise to the 20 T cell receptor beta chains below, sequenced in a study of cytomegalovirus exposure and HLA in healthy donors. PCR employed 60 Vbeta and 13 Jbeta primers. Sequenced by immunoSEQ multiplex PCR; TCRdb stores in-frame clones only, minus some. The data contain roughly 100,000 clones, roughly 80% of them singletons. Sequenced: PBMCs. The receptor set was obtained from a male donor in good health and CMV-seropositive.

This clone was recorded a few times. The genes are TRBV7-9 and TRBJ1-1; D gene unclear. CDR1 and CDR2 from the germline V gene are SEHNR and FQNEAQ (reference sequence). The CDR3 has 13 residues. Trimming cost V 0 bases and J 6 bases, with 8 bases left between them. The CDR3 sequence: CASSLARRAEAFF. In nucleotides, the CDR3 is TGTGCCAGCAGCTTAGCTCGGAGGGCTGAAGCTTTCTTT.

The CDR3 sequence: CATSRGQGSSWEQYF. In DNA form, the CDR3 reads TGTGCCACCAGTCGCGGACAGGGCTCTTCGTGGGAGCAGTACTTC. J is TRBJ2-7 and V is TRBV15, with 8 bases identical to TRBD1. This CDR3 has 15 residues. The germline CDR1 and CDR2 sequences are LNHNV and YYDKDF (reference sequence). Unmatched junction bases numbered 14, after V lost 6 bases and J lost 7 bases.

The V call is TRBV5-3, the J call TRBJ2-7; 9 bases map to TRBD1. TRBV5-3 is classed as an ORF, of uncertain function. This CDR3 is 16 amino acids long. Germline trimming cut 4 bases from V and 2 bases from J; bases unmatched to any gene: 10. The CDR3 is CARSESPGQGTYEQYF. The CDR3 coding sequence is TGTGCCAGAAGCGAAAGTCCGGGACAGGGAACCTACGAGCAGTACTTC.

The chain links TRBV5-4 to TRBJ2-7; 10 bases agree with TRBD2. The CDR3 loop spans 15 amino acids. Trimming at V came to 2 bases and at J to 4 bases, leaving 6 bases not matched to a gene. CDR1 and CDR2 (germline): SGHNT, YYREEE (reference sequence). CDR3 protein: CASSFGLAGVYEQYF. The CDR3 nucleotides read TGTGCCAGCAGCTTTGGGCTAGCGGGGGTTTACGAGCAGTACTTC.

The rearrangement links TRBV7-3 to TRBJ2-1; TRBD2 aligns across 12 bases. V was clipped by 8 bases and J by 4 bases; unmatched bases: 3. The CDR3 is 14 residues long. The germline CDR1 and CDR2 sequences are SGHTA and FQGTGA. The CDR3 loop reads CASGLAGIYNEQFF. The CDR3 coding sequence is TGTGCCAGCGGACTAGCGGGGATATACAATGAGCAGTTCTTC.

V gene TRBV5-1 combines with J gene TRBJ2-1; 9 bases fit TRBD2. Looked up from germline, CDR1 is SGHRS and CDR2 is YFSETQ. Germline trimming cut 1 base from V and 8 bases from J; bases unmatched to any gene: 4. The CDR3 has 14 amino acids. The CDR3 here is CASSLRTSDDEQFF. CDR3 bases: TGCGCCAGCAGCTTGAGGACTAGCGACGATGAGCAGTTCTTC. Full variable domain (remainder filled in from reference TRBV5-1 and TRBJ2-1): KAGVTQTPRYLIKTRGQQVTLSCSPISGHRSVSWYQQTPGQGLQFLFEYFSETQRNKGNFPGRFSGRQFSNSRSEMNVSTLELGDSALYLCASSLRTSDDEQFFGPGTRLTVL.

This chain uses TRBV5-1 with TRBJ1-1, with D perhaps TRBD1 (5 bases). The ends were cut back, 2 bases at V and 2 bases at J, with 16 bases in the middle. The germline gives CDR1 SGHRS, CDR2 YFSETQ. CDR3 size: 16 residues. The CDR3 reads CASSLQSSTGNTEAFF. The CDR3 DNA is TGCGCCAGCAGCTTACAATCCTCCACAGGAAACACTGAAGCTTTCTTT.

The CDR3 region is CASSPETGTSGRSGQFF. CDR3 sequence (DNA): TGTGCCAGCAGCCCTGAGACCGGGACTAGCGGGAGAAGCGGGCAGTTCTTC. V and J are TRBV9 and TRBJ2-1; TRBD2 aligns across 14 bases. This CDR3 has 17 amino acids. V shed 4 bases and J 12 bases; nucleotides not matched to a gene: 15. Per germline, CDR1 SGDLS and CDR2 YYNGEE. Looking up the rest from reference TRBV9 and TRBJ2-1 gives the full variable domain: DSGVTQTPKHLITATGQRVTLRCSPRSGDLSVYWYQQSLDQGLQFLIQYYNGEERAKGNILERFSAQQFPDLHSELNLSSLELGDSALYFCASSPETGTSGRSGQFFGPGTRLTVL.

The chain is built from TRBV11-2 and TRBJ2-7, with TRBD1 identical over 7 bases. J was trimmed by 6 bases and V by 5 bases; bases with no gene match: 7. CDR1 SGHAT and CDR2 FQNNGV come from the germline V gene. The CDR3 covers 13 residues. CDR3 residues: CASSAGQVGEQYF. Here the CDR3 DNA reads TGTGCCAGCAGCGCCGGACAGGTCGGCGAGCAGTACTTC. The full variable domain, completed using reference TRBV11-2 and TRBJ2-7, is EAGVAQSPRYKIIEKRQSVAFWCNPISGHATLYWYQQILGQGPKLLIQFQNNGVVDDSQLPKDRFSAERLKGVDSTLKIQPAKLEDSAVYLCASSAGQVGEQYFGPGTRLTVT.

V usage is TRBV28 and J usage is TRBJ2-6, with D unresolved. Germline CDR1 reads MDHEN; CDR2 reads SYDVKM. There are 14 residues in the CDR3. CDR3 DNA sequence: TGTGTCTCAAGGTCCCGGGCTGGGGCCAACGTCCTGACTTTC. Translated: CVSRSRAGANVLTF. Full variable domain (missing parts from reference TRBV28 and TRBJ2-6): DVKVTQSSRYLVKRTGEKVFLECVQDMDHENMFWYRQDPGLGLRLIYFSYDVKMKEKGDIPEGYSVSREKKERFSLILESASTNQTSMYLCVSRSRAGANVLTFGAGSRLTVL.

The chain links TRBV7-2 to TRBJ2-5; 7 bases fit TRBD2. The germline V gene has CDR1 SGHTA and CDR2 FQGNSA. The CDR3 extends over 15 amino acids. V shed 7 bases and J 5 bases; nucleotides not matched to a gene: 13. CDR3 in DNA: TGTGCCAGCAAGCGGAGGAGCGGGATGGGGGAGACCCAGTACTTC. It translates to CASKRRSGMGETQYF.

This clone has more than one count but fewer than ten. The V gene is TRBV10-3, the J gene TRBJ1-2; D is undetermined. Germline CDR1 is ENHRY and CDR2 is SYGVKD. This CDR3 has 13 amino acids. Trimming removed 4 bases at V and 4 bases at J, with 10 bases between. The CDR3 sequence is CAISGEGFYGYTF. Here the CDR3 DNA reads TGTGCCATCAGTGGAGAGGGCTTCTATGGCTACACCTTC.

The rearrangement uses TRBV28 and TRBJ2-7, with 9 bases aligning to TRBD1. Losses at the gene ends were 3 bases for V and 7 bases for J; bases not matched to a gene: 10. Germline CDR1 MDHEN, CDR2 SYDVKM. The CDR3 covers 15 residues. CDR3 bases: TGTGCCAGCAGTTTCCCCCCGGACAGGGGATGGGAGCAGTACTTC. As protein: CASSFPPDRGWEQYF.

The rearrangement uses TRBV9 and TRBJ2-1; D is ambiguous. CDR1 is SGDLS, CDR2 YYNGEE, per germline. The CDR3 runs 14 residues. Trimming shortened V by 8 bases and J by 3 bases, and 15 bases separated the two germline ends. The CDR3 sequence is CASFFAYYYNEQFF. The CDR3 nucleotides are TGTGCCAGTTTCTTTGCGTACTACTACAATGAGCAGTTCTTC.

The chain recombines TRBV6-6 with TRBJ1-2; TRBD1 matches at 8 bases. CDR1 MNHNY and CDR2 SVGAGI come from the germline V gene (reference sequence). Losses at the gene ends were 4 bases for V and 2 bases for J; bases not matched to a gene: 6. This CDR3 comprises 15 residues. CDR3 in DNA: TGTGCCAGCAGTTCTACAGGGGGTTCAAACTATGGCTACACCTTC. It codes for CASSSTGGSNYGYTF.

This chain joins TRBV18 and TRBJ2-7; possible D gene TRBD2, 6 bases. Germline V gene data show CDR1 as KGHSH and CDR2 as LQKENI. The CDR3 runs to 14 residues. V was pared by 0 bases and J by 3 bases, with 9 bases between. CDR3 amino acids: CASSPPGLYYEQYF. CDR3 sequence (DNA): TGTGCCAGCTCACCACCGGGACTGTACTACGAGCAGTACTTC.

The chain employs TRBV28 and TRBJ2-7; D may be TRBD1 (5 bases). The CDR3 length is 14 residues. The V and J ends lost 7 bases and 4 bases respectively, with 17 bases between them. CDR1 MDHEN and CDR2 SYDVKM come from the germline V gene. CDR3 DNA sequence: TGTGCCAGCACCCCCAAAGGGGCGAGGTACGAGCAGTACTTC. Translating gives CASTPKGARYEQYF.

The chain uses TRBV6-5 and TRBJ2-5; TRBD1 aligns across 8 bases. Germline V gene data show CDR1 as MNHEY and CDR2 as SVGAGI. Unmatched junction bases numbered 7, after V lost 6 bases and J lost 7 bases. This CDR3 spans 13 amino acids. CDR3 nucleotide sequence: TGTGCCAGCAGCACCGGACAGGGTGGGACCCAGTACTTC. Translating it yields CASSTGQGGTQYF.

Note on this clone: A read error may account for a junction end that differs from germline. The rearrangement uses TRBV7-2 and TRBJ2-6; a weak D match, TRBD1 (5 bases). The CDR3 consists of 14 residues. Germline CDR1 reads SGHTA; CDR2 reads FQGNSA. The DNA for the CDR3 is TGTGCCAGCTCGGCTCCCTCTGGGGCCAACGGCCTGACTTTC. Amino acids: CASSAPSGANGLTF. Based on the CDR3 plus reference TRBV7-2 and TRBJ2-6, the full variable domain is GAGVSQSPSNKVTEKGKDVELRCDPISGHTALYWYRQSLGQGLEFLIYFQGNSAPDKSGLPSDRFSAERTGGSVSTLTIQRTQQEDSAVYLCASSAPSGANGLTFGAGSRLTVL.

J is TRBJ1-4 and V is TRBV7-6, with D unresolved. Germline lookup yields CDR1 SGHVS and CDR2 FNYEAQ. The V end lost 5 bases, the J end lost 8 bases, and 18 bases lay between the germline ends. This CDR3 contains 15 residues. CDR3 coding DNA: TGTGCCAGCAGCGCCAACCTATATTCCGGGGAAAAACTGTTTTTT. It translates to CASSANLYSGEKLFF.